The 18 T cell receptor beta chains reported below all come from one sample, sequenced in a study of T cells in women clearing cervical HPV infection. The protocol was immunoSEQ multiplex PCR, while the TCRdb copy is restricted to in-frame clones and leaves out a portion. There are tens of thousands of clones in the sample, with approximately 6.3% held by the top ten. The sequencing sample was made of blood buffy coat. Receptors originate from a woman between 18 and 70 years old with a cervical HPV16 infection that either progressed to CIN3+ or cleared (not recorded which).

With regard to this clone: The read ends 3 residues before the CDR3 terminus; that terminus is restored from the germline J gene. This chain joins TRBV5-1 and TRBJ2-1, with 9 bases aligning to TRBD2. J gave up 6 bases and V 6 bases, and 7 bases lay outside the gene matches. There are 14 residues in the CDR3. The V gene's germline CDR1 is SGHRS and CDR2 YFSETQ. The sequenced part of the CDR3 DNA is TGCGCCAGCACCGAGCGGGGGGAGACCAATGAG. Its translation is CASTERGETNE. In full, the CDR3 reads CASTERGETNEQFF.

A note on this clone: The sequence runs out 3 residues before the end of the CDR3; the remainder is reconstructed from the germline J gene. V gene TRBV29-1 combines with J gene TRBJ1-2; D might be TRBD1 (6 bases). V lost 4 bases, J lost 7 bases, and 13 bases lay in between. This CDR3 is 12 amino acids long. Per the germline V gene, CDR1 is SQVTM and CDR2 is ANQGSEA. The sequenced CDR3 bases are TGCAGCGTTGGGCAGGGGCAGCTTGGC. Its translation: CSVGQGQLG. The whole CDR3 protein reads CSVGQGQLGYTF.

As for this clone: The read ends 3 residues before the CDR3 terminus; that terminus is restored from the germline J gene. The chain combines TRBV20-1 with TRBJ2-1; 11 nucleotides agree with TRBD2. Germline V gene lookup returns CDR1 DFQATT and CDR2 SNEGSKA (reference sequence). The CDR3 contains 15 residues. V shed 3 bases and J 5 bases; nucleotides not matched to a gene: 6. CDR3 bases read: TGCAGTGCTAGCGTAGCGGGGGGGCCGGACAATGAG. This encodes CSASVAGGPDNE. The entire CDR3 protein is CSASVAGGPDNEQFF.

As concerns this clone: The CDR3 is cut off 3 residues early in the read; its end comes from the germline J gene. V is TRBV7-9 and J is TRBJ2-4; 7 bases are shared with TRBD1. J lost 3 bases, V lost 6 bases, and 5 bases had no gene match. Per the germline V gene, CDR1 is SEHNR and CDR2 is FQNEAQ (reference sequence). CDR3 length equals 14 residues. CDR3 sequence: CASSPTGVKNIQYF. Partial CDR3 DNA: TGTGCCAGCAGTCCAACAGGGGTCAAAAACATT.

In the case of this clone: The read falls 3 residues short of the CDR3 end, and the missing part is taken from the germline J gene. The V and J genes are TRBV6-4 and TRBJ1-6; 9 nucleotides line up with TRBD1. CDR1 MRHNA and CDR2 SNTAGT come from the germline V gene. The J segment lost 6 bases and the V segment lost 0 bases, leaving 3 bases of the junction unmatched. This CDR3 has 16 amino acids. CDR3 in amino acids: CASSDSPGQGNSPLHF. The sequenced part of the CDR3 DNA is TGTGCCAGCAGTGACTCCCCGGGACAGGGTAATTCACCC.

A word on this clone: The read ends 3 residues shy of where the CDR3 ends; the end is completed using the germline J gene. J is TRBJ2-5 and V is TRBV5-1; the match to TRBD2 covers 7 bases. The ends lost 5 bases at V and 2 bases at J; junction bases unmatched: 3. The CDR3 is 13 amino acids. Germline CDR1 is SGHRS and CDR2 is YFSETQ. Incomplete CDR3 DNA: TGCGCCAGCAGGGCGGGACTACAAGAGACC. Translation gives CASRAGLQET. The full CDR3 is CASRAGLQETQYF.

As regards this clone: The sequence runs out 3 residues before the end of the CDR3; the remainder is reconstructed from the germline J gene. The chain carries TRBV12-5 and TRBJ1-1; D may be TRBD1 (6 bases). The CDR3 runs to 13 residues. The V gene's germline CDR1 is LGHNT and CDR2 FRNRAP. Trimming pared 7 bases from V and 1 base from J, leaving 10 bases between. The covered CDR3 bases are TGTGCTAGTGCCCAGACAGGGAACACTGAA. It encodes CASAQTGNTE. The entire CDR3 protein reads CASAQTGNTEAFF.

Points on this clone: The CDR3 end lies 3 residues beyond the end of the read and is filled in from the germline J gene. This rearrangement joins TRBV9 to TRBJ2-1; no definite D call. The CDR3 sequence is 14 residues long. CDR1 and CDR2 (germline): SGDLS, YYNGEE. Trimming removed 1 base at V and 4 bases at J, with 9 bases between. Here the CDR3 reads CASSVNSYYNEQFF. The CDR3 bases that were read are TGTGCCAGCAGCGTAAACTCCTATTACAATGAG.

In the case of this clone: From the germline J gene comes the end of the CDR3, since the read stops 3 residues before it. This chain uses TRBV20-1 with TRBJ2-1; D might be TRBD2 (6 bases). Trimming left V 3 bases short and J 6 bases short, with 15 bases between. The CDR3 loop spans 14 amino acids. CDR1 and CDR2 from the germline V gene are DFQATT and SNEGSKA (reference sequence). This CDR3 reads CSASPGVKVNEQFF. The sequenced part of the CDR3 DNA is TGCAGTGCTAGTCCGGGGGTGAAGGTCAATGAG.

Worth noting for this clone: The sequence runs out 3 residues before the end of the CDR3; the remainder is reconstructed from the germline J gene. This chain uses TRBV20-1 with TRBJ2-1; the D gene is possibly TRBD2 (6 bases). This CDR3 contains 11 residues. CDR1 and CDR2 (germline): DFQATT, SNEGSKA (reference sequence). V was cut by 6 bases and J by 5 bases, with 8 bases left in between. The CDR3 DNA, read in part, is TGCAGTGCGTGGGGGGACAATGAG. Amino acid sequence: CSAWGDNE. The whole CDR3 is CSAWGDNEQFF.

The CDR3 here is CASSDSGTSNEQFF. The DNA read from the CDR3 is TGTGCCAGCAGTGACTCTGGGACTAGTAATGAG. The J gene is TRBJ2-1, the V gene TRBV6-4; 8 bases align to TRBD2. The read is 3 residues too short to cover the CDR3 end, so that end is filled in from the germline J gene. Per the germline V gene, CDR1 is MRHNA and CDR2 is SNTAGT. The V and J ends lost 0 bases and 7 bases, in that order; junction bases with no gene match: 2. This CDR3 is built from 14 residues.

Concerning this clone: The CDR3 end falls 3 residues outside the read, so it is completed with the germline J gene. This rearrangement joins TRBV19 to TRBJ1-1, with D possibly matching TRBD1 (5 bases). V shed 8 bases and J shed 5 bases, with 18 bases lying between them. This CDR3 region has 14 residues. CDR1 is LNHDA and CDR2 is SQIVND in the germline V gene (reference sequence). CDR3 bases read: TGTGCCAGTGAGTCGGGGGGGGGAGGAACTGAA. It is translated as CASESGGGGTE. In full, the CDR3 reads CASESGGGGTEAFF.

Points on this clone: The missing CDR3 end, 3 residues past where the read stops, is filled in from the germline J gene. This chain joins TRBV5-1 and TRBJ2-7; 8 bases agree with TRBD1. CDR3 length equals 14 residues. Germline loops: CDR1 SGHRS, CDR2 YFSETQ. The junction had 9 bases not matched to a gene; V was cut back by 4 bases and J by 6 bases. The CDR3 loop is CASSPDRVKGEQYF. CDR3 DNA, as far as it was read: TGCGCCAGCAGCCCGGACAGGGTAAAAGGCGAG.

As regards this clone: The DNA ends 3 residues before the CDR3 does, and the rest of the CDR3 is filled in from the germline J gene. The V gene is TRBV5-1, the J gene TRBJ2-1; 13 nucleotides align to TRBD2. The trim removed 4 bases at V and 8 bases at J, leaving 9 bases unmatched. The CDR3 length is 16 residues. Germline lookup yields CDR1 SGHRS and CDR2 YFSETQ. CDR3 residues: CASSLLAGGRFDEQFF. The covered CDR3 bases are TGCGCCAGCAGCCTACTAGCGGGGGGGCGGTTCGATGAG.

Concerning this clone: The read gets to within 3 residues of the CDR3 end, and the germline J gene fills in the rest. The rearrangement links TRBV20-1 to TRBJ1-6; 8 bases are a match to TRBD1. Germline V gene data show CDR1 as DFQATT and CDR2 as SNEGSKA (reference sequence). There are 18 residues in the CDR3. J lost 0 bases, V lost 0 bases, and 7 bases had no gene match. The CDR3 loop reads CSAREPGQGVSYNSPLHF. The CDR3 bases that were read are TGCAGTGCTAGAGAACCCGGACAGGGAGTCTCCTATAATTCACCC.

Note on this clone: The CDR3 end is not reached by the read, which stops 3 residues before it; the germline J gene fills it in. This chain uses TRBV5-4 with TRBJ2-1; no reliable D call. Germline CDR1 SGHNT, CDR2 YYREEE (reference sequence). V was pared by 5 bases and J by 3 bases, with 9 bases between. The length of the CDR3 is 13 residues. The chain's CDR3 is CASRGSVYNEQFF. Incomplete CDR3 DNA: TGTGCCAGCAGGGGCTCCGTCTACAATGAG.

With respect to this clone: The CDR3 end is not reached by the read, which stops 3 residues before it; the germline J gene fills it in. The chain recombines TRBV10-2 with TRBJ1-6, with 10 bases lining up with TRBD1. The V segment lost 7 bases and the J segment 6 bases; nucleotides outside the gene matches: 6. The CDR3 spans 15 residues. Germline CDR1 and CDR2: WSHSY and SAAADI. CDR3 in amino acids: CASTGTGASNSPLHF. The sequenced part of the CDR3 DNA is TGCGCCAGCACCGGGACAGGGGCTAGTAATTCACCC.

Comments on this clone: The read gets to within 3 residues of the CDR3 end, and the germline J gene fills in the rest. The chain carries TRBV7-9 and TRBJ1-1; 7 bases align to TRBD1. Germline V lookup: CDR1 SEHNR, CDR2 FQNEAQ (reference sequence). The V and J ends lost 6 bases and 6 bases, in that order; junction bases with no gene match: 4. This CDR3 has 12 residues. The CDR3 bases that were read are TGTGCCAGCAGTCCTACAGGGGCTGAA. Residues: CASSPTGAE. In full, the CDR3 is CASSPTGAEAFF.